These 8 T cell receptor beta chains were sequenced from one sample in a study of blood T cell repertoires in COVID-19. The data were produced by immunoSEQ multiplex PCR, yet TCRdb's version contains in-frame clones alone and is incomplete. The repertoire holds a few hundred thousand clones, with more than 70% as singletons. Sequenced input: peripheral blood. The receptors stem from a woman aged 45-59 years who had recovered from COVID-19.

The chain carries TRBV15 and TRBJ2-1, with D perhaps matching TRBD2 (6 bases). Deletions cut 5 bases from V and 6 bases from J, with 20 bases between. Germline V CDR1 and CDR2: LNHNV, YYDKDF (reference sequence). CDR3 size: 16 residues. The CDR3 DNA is TGTGCCACCAGCGCCCCAGAGGGGCTAGCGAGCAATGAGCAGTTCTTC. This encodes CATSAPEGLASNEQFF.

CDR3 amino acids: CASSSDRGNTGELFF. For the CDR3, the DNA is TGTGCCAGCAGCTCGGACAGGGGAAACACCGGGGAGCTGTTTTTT. The chain has TRBV7-2 and TRBJ2-2; 9 nucleotides agree with TRBD1. This CDR3 is built from 15 residues. The V gene end was trimmed by 4 bases and the J gene end by 2 bases; junction bases not matched to a gene: 2. Germline-derived CDR1 and CDR2 are SGHTA and FQGNSA.

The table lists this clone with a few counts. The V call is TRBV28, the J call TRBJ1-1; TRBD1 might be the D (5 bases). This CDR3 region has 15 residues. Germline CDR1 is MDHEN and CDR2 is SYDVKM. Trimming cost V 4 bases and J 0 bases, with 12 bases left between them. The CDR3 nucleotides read TGTGCCAGCAGTTCCCCGGCAGGGCTGAACACTGAAGCTTTCTTT. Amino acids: CASSSPAGLNTEAFF.

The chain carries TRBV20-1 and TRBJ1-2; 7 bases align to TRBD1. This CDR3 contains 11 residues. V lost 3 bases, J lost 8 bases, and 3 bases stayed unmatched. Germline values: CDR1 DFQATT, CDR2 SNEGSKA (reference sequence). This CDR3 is CSAREGAGYTF. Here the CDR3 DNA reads TGCAGTGCTAGGGAGGGGGCAGGCTACACCTTC.

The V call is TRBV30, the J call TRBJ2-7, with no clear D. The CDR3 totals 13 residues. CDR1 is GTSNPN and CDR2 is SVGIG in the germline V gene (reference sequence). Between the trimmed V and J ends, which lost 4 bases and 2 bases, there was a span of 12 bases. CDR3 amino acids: CAWNIGGPYEQYF. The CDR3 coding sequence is TGTGCCTGGAACATTGGCGGCCCCTACGAGCAGTACTTC.

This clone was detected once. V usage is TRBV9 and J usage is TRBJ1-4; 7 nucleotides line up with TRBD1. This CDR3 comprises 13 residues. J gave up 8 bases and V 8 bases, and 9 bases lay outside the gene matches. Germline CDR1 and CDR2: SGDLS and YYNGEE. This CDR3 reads CASTGGTDEKLFF. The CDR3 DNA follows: TGTGCCAGTACCGGCGGGACAGACGAAAAACTGTTTTTT.

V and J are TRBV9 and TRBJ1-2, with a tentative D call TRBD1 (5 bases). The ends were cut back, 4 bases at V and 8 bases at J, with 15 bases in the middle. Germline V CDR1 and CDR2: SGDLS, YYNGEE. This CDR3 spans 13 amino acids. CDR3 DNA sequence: TGTGCCAGCAGCCCCCGGGACTTCGGGGGCTACACCTTC. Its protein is CASSPRDFGGYTF.

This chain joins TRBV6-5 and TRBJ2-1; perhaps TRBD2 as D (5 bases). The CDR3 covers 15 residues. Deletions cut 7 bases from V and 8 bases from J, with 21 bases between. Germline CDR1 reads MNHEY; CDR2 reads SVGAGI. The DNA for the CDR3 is TGTGCCAGCACCTTACACGGACGGCTCGGGGATGAGCAGTTCTTC. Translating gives CASTLHGRLGDEQFF.